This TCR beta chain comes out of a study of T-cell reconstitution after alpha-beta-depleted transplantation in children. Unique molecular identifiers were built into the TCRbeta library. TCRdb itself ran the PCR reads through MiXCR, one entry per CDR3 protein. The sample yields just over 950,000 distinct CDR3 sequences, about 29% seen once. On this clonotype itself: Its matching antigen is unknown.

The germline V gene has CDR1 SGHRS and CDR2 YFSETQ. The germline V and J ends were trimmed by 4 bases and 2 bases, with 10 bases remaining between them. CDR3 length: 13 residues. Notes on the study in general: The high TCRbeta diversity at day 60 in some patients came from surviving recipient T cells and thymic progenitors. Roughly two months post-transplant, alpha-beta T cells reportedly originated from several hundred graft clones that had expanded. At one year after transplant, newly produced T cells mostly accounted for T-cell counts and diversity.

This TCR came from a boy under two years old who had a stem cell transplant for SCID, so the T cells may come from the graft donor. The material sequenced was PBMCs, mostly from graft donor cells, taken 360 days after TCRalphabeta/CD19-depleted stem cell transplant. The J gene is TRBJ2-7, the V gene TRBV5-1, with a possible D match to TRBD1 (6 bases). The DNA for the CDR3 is TGCGCCAGCAGCCCCCGGGACACCTACGAGCAGTACTTC. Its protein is CASSPRDTYEQYF.